The 30 T cell receptor beta chains below were found in one sample sequenced in a study of pediatric ulcerative colitis. The data were produced by immunoSEQ multiplex PCR, yet TCRdb's version contains in-frame clones alone and is incomplete. The sample includes roughly 30,000 clones, around 82% of them seen just once. Sequences were obtained from blood. Every receptor here comes from a boy between 5 and 17 years old with severe ulcerative colitis.

The chain couples TRBV10-3 to TRBJ1-1; D is possibly TRBD1 (6 bases). Germline V gene lookup returns CDR1 ENHRY and CDR2 SYGVKD. V gave up 4 bases and J gave up 3 bases, with 12 bases separating them. CDR3 size: 14 residues. The CDR3 DNA follows: TGTGCCATCAGTGTCTCAGGGGATGACACTGAAGCTTTCTTT. Its protein is CAISVSGDDTEAFF.

This chain uses TRBV7-6 with TRBJ2-1; 7 bases align to TRBD2. This CDR3 region has 13 residues. Unmatched junction bases numbered 4, after V lost 5 bases and J lost 6 bases. The V gene's germline CDR1 is SGHVS and CDR2 FNYEAQ. CDR3 sequence reads: CASSLTGGNEQFF. The CDR3, as DNA: TGTGCCAGCAGCCTGACGGGGGGCAATGAGCAGTTCTTC. The full variable domain, its missing parts supplied by reference TRBV7-6 and TRBJ2-1, is GAGVSQSPRYKVTKRGQDVALRCDPISGHVSLYWYRQALGQGPEFLTYFNYEAQQDKSGLPNDRFSAERPEGSISTLTIQRTEQRDSAMYRCASSLTGGNEQFFGPGTRLTVL.

The rearrangement uses TRBV7-8 and TRBJ1-1, with D perhaps matching TRBD1 (5 bases). Germline V CDR1 and CDR2: SGHVS, FQNEAQ. Trimming removed 2 bases from V and 11 bases from J, with 18 bases in between. The CDR3 consists of 14 residues. The CDR3 region is CASSLREGNTVAFF. The CDR3 bases are TGTGCCAGCAGCTTAAGGGAGGGGAACACCGTTGCTTTCTTT.

V is TRBV27 and J is TRBJ2-7; D gene uncertain. Germline V lookup: CDR1 MNHEY, CDR2 SMNVEV (reference sequence). V was trimmed by 5 bases and J by 7 bases, leaving 18 bases between them. The CDR3 spans 14 residues. This CDR3 is CASSTATANDEQYF. CDR3 nucleotide sequence: TGTGCCAGCAGTACCGCGACCGCAAACGATGAGCAGTACTTC.

The rearrangement links TRBV6-1 to TRBJ2-5; the match to TRBD2 covers 9 bases. V lost 10 bases and J lost 5; bases outside the gene matches: 8. Germline loops: CDR1 MNHNS, CDR2 SASEGT. This CDR3 comprises 13 residues. The CDR3 spells CAIGGGARETQYF. CDR3 nucleotide sequence: TGTGCCATCGGCGGGGGGGCCCGGGAGACCCAGTACTTC.

This sequence joins TRBV4-3 and TRBJ2-7, with 12 bases that match TRBD2. Per the germline V gene, CDR1 is LGHNA and CDR2 is YSLEER. Unmatched junction bases numbered 19, after V lost 0 bases and J lost 7 bases. This CDR3 comprises 20 residues. The CDR3 nucleotides are TGCGCCAGCAGCCAAGAAATCCGGACTAGCGGGAACTTCGCGGGAACGGAGCAGTACTTC. This codes for CASSQEIRTSGNFAGTEQYF.

The chain carries TRBV4-1 and TRBJ2-1; D is undetermined. The CDR3 spans 13 residues. V shed 6 bases and J shed 8 bases, with 14 bases lying between them. Germline V lookup: CDR1 MGHRA, CDR2 YSYEKL. CDR3 amino acids: CASSFVVWDEQFF. DNA for the CDR3: TGCGCCAGCAGTTTTGTCGTCTGGGATGAGCAGTTCTTC.

The rearrangement uses TRBV27 and TRBJ2-2; D remains ambiguous. Trimming shortened V by 5 bases and J by 0 bases, and 16 bases separated the two germline ends. The V gene's germline CDR1 is MNHEY and CDR2 SMNVEV (reference sequence). The CDR3 consists of 17 residues. Written as DNA, the CDR3 is TGTGCCAGCAGTCGCCTCCCACACGGTCCGAACACCGGGGAGCTGTTTTTT. Its translation is CASSRLPHGPNTGELFF.

The V gene is TRBV4-2, the J gene TRBJ1-5, with 10 bases that match TRBD1. CDR3 length equals 19 residues. With V trimmed by 0 bases and J by 0 bases, 8 bases remained unmatched. CDR1 and CDR2 (germline): LGHNA, YNFKEQ. In nucleotides, the CDR3 is TGTGCCAGCAGCCAAGAAAAGCCGGGACAGGGGTATAGCAATCAGCCCCAGCATTTT. It yields the protein CASSQEKPGQGYSNQPQHF.

This clone has a single count. The V gene is TRBV27, the J gene TRBJ1-5; D is perhaps TRBD1 (5 bases). Trimming removed 6 bases from V and 2 bases from J, with 14 bases in between. Germline assignment: CDR1 MNHEY and CDR2 SMNVEV (reference sequence). The CDR3 contains 15 residues. CDR3 loop: CASSRGTEGNQPQHF. The CDR3, as DNA: TGTGCCAGCAGCCGGGGGACGGAGGGCAATCAGCCCCAGCATTTT.

V gene TRBV13 combines with J gene TRBJ2-6; no clear D. Germline V gene lookup returns CDR1 PRHDT and CDR2 FYEKMQ (reference sequence). There are 15 residues in the CDR3. The germline V and J ends were trimmed by 2 bases and 1 base, with 6 bases remaining between them. CDR3 in DNA: TGTGCCAGCAGCTTACAGGATTCTGGGGCCAACGTCCTGACTTTC. Translating gives CASSLQDSGANVLTF.

The chain links TRBV29-1 to TRBJ2-7; 9 bases are shared with TRBD2. The germline CDR1 and CDR2 sequences are SQVTM and ANQGSEA. J was trimmed by 4 bases and V by 4 bases; bases with no gene match: 5. The CDR3 spans 13 residues. The CDR3 here is CSVVSGGSYEQYF. CDR3 DNA sequence: TGCAGCGTTGTTAGCGGGGGAAGTTACGAGCAGTACTTC.

The chain recombines TRBV4-1 with TRBJ1-3; D unclear. The CDR3 contains 15 residues. Germline CDR1 MGHRA, CDR2 YSYEKL. V was trimmed by 0 bases and J by 4 bases, leaving 10 bases between them. The CDR3 spells CASSQELPSGNTIYF. The CDR3 region has the DNA TGCGCCAGCAGCCAAGAACTCCCCTCAGGAAACACCATATATTTT.

This clone was detected only once. The chain joins TRBV7-6 to TRBJ1-2, with TRBD1 identical over 8 bases. Trimming took 5 bases from V and 6 from J; bases not matched to a gene: 14. Germline assignment: CDR1 SGHVS and CDR2 FNYEAQ. The CDR3 length is 16 residues. This CDR3 reads CASSLTQGADVDGYTF. CDR3 sequence (DNA): TGTGCCAGCAGCCTAACTCAGGGGGCAGACGTCGATGGCTACACCTTC. The full variable domain, its missing parts supplied by reference TRBV7-6 and TRBJ1-2, is GAGVSQSPRYKVTKRGQDVALRCDPISGHVSLYWYRQALGQGPEFLTYFNYEAQQDKSGLPNDRFSAERPEGSISTLTIQRTEQRDSAMYRCASSLTQGADVDGYTFGSGTRLTVV.

The gene calls are TRBV6-5 and TRBJ1-6; 8 nucleotides match TRBD1. CDR3 length equals 14 residues. Germline V gene lookup returns CDR1 MNHEY and CDR2 SVGAGI. Trimming took 7 bases from V and 10 from J; bases not matched to a gene: 9. This chain's CDR3 is CASTGQGVLSPLHF. In nucleotides, the CDR3 is TGTGCCAGCACCGGACAGGGTGTCCTCTCACCCCTCCACTTT.

The rearrangement joins TRBV6-5 to TRBJ2-1, with TRBD2 as a possible D gene (6 bases). V was pared by 5 bases and J by 9 bases, with 20 bases between. The CDR3 contains 15 residues. The germline gives CDR1 MNHEY, CDR2 SVGAGI. For the CDR3, the DNA is TGTGCCAGCAGTCCACGCCTAGCCGGGGGAGGTGAGCAGTTCTTC. Amino acid sequence: CASSPRLAGGGEQFF.

This clone was detected once. The V call is TRBV6-1, the J call TRBJ1-1, with D perhaps TRBD1 (5 bases). Germline V lookup: CDR1 MNHNS, CDR2 SASEGT. V lost 3 bases and J 1 base, leaving 6 bases between the germline ends. The CDR3 consists of 13 residues. The CDR3 DNA is TGTGCCAGCAGTGACAGGGAGAACACTGAAGCTTTCTTT. This translates into CASSDRENTEAFF.

This chain links TRBV30 with TRBJ1-2, with a possible D match to TRBD1 (6 bases). V lost 4 bases and J 4 bases, leaving 22 bases between the germline ends. The CDR3 runs 16 residues. Germline V gene data show CDR1 as GTSNPN and CDR2 as SVGIG (reference sequence). DNA of the CDR3: TGTGCCTGGAACCGCTACAGGGCCGGATCGGGCTATGGCTACACCTTC. Protein product: CAWNRYRAGSGYGYTF.

The rearrangement joins TRBV12-5 to TRBJ1-2; 9 nucleotides line up with TRBD1. CDR1 and CDR2 (germline): LGHNT, FRNRAP. The CDR3 spans 13 residues. The trim removed 3 bases at V and 5 bases at J, leaving 1 base unmatched. The CDR3 region has the DNA TGTGCTAGTGGTTTTGGGACAGGGTATGGCTACACCTTC. Protein sequence: CASGFGTGYGYTF.

This clone was seen once. This rearrangement joins TRBV19 to TRBJ2-1, with TRBD2 matching 9 bases. V lost 1 base to trimming and J lost 7 bases; unmatched junction nucleotides: 8. In germline, CDR1 is LNHDA, CDR2 SQIVND (reference sequence). CDR3 size: 16 residues. For the CDR3, the DNA is TGTGCCAGTAGTATAGGCCGGCTAGCGGGAAGGAATGAGCAGTTCTTC. Translated: CASSIGRLAGRNEQFF. Based on the CDR3 plus reference TRBV19 and TRBJ2-1, the full variable domain is DGGITQSPKYLFRKEGQNVTLSCEQNLNHDAMYWYRQDPGQGLRLIYYSQIVNDFQKGDIAEGYSVSREKKESFPLTVTSAQKNPTAFYLCASSIGRLAGRNEQFFGPGTRLTVL.

The gene calls are TRBV11-2 and TRBJ2-3; possible D gene TRBD2, 5 bases. With 3 bases removed from V and 2 bases from J, the gap between germline ends came to 9 bases. Germline CDR1 and CDR2: SGHAT and FQNNGV. The CDR3 sequence is 14 residues long. The CDR3 region has the DNA TGTGCCAGCAGCTTTTTGAGGGACACAGATACGCAGTATTTT. This codes for CASSFLRDTDTQYF.

The chain uses TRBV28 and TRBJ2-3; D call uncertain. The CDR3 sequence is 12 residues long. V gave up 6 bases and J gave up 6 bases, with 10 bases separating them. Germline V gene data show CDR1 as MDHEN and CDR2 as SYDVKM. In nucleotides, the CDR3 is TGTGCCAGCAGCAGATTCGGGGATACGCAGTATTTT. Translated: CASSRFGDTQYF.

This chain connects TRBV2 to TRBJ1-2; D might be TRBD1 (6 bases). Trimming removed 7 bases at V and 0 bases at J, with 18 bases between. The germline V gene has CDR1 SNHLY and CDR2 FYNNEI. The CDR3 loop spans 16 amino acids. This CDR3 reads CASTRQEPLANYGYTF. The CDR3 DNA reads as TGTGCCAGCACTAGACAGGAACCCTTAGCTAACTATGGCTACACCTTC.

The chain links TRBV5-6 to TRBJ1-2; D not certain. The CDR3 has 14 amino acids. V shed 4 bases and J shed 3 bases, with 13 bases lying between them. In germline, CDR1 is SGHDT, CDR2 YYEEEE. CDR3 protein: CASSPPGPHYGYTF. The CDR3 bases are TGTGCCAGCAGCCCCCCCGGGCCACACTATGGCTACACCTTC.

In this sample, this clone turned up once. The chain carries TRBV6-1 and TRBJ2-1; possibly TRBD1 or TRBD2 for D (5 bases each). The CDR3 loop spans 12 amino acids. The V end lost 2 bases, the J end lost 7 bases, and 6 bases lay between the germline ends. CDR1 and CDR2 (germline): MNHNS, SASEGT. The CDR3 region has the DNA TGTGCCAGCAGTGAATGGGGGAATGAGCAGTTCTTC. It encodes CASSEWGNEQFF.

V and J are TRBV4-1 and TRBJ1-5, with D maybe TRBD1 (5 bases). CDR1 and CDR2 (germline): MGHRA, YSYEKL. This CDR3 has 13 residues. V was shortened by 8 bases and J by 1 base, with 9 bases between the two germline ends. The CDR3 is CASGGPSNQPQHF. CDR3 bases: TGCGCCAGCGGGGGACCGAGCAATCAGCCCCAGCATTTT.

The chain couples TRBV15 to TRBJ1-1, with no clear D. Per the germline V gene, CDR1 is LNHNV and CDR2 is YYDKDF (reference sequence). V was pared by 1 base and J by 4 bases, with 10 bases between. This CDR3 is 14 amino acids long. CDR3 loop: CATSRVPWTTEAFF. CDR3 coding DNA: TGTGCCACCAGCAGAGTTCCCTGGACCACTGAAGCTTTCTTT.

The chain recombines TRBV19 with TRBJ1-2; TRBD1 might be the D (6 bases). The CDR3 is 17 amino acids. Germline-derived CDR1 and CDR2 are LNHDA and SQIVND (reference sequence). V lost 0 bases to trimming and J lost 4 bases, with 18 bases between them. The CDR3 nucleotides read TGTGCCAGTAGTATAGACTCCGCACAGGGCATGATCTATGGCTACACCTTC. Translation: CASSIDSAQGMIYGYTF.

This rearrangement joins TRBV4-1 to TRBJ1-5; D unclear. The CDR3 totals 16 residues. The V and J ends lost 0 bases and 2 bases respectively, with 11 bases between them. Germline V gene sequence: CDR1 MGHRA, CDR2 YSYEKL. CDR3 nucleotides: TGCGCCAGCAGCCAAGAAGGCCGGGGTGGCAATCAGCCCCAGCATTTT. This gives the protein CASSQEGRGGNQPQHF.

The CDR3 DNA reads TGCGCCAGCAGCCACGCCTATTCCGACACTGAAGCTTTCTTT. Translating gives CASSHAYSDTEAFF. This chain joins TRBV4-3 and TRBJ1-1, with D hard to call. Trimming took 3 bases from V and 3 from J, leaving 11 bases between them. CDR1 LGHNA and CDR2 YSLEER come from the germline V gene. The length of the CDR3 is 14 residues.